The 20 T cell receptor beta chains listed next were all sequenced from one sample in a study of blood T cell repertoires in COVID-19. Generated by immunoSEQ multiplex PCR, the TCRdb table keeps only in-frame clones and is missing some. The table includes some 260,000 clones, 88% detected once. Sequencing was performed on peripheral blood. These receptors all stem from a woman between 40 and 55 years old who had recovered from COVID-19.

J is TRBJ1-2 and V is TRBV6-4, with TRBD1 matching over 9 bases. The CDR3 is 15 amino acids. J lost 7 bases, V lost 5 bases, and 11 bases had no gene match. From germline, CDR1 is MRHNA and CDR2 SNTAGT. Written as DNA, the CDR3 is TGTGCCAGCAGTCGGACAGGGGCCCTCAGGGGTGGCTACACCTTC. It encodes CASSRTGALRGGYTF.

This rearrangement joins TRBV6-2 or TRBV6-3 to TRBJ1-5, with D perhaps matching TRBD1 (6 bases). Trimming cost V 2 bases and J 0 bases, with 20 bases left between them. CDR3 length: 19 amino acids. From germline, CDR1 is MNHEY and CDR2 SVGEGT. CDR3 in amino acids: CASSYAPPGVRDSNQPQHF. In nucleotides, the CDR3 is TGTGCCAGCAGTTACGCCCCCCCAGGGGTCCGAGATAGCAATCAGCCCCAGCATTTT.

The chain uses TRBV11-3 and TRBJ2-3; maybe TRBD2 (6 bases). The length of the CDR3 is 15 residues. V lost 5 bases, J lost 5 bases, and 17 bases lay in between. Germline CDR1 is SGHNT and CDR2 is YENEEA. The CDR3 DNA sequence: TGTGCCAGCAGCCCCCCGGGGGTCCTGGAAGATACGCAGTATTTT. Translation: CASSPPGVLEDTQYF.

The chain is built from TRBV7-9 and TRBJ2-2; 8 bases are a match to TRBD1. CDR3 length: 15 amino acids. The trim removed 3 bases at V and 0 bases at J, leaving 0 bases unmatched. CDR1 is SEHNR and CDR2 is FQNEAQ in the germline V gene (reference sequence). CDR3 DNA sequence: TGTGCCAGCAGCTTGGGACAGGCGAACACCGGGGAGCTGTTTTTT. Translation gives CASSLGQANTGELFF.

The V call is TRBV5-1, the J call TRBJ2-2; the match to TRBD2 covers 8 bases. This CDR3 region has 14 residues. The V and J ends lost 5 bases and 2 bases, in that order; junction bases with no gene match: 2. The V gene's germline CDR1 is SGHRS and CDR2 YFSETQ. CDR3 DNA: TGCGCCAGCAGTAGCGGGGCCAACACCGGGGAGCTGTTTTTT. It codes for CASSSGANTGELFF.

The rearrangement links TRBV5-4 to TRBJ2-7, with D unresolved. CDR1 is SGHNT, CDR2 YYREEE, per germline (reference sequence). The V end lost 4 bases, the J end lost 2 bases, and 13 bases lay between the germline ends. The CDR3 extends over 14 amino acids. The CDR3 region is CASSPGVRAYEQYF. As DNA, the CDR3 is TGTGCCAGCAGCCCCGGAGTCCGGGCCTACGAGCAGTACTTC.

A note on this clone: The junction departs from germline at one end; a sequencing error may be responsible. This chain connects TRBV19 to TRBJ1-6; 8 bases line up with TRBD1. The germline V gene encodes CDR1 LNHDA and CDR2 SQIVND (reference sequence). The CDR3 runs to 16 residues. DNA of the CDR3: TGTGCCAGTAGTTTAGACGGGACAGGAAATAATTCACCCCTCCACTTT. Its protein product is CASSLDGTGNNSPLHF.

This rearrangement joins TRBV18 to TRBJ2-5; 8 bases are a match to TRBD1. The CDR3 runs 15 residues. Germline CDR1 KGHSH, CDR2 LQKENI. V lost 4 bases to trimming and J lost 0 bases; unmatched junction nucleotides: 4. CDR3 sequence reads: CASSQTGVYQETQYF. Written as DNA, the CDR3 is TGTGCCAGCTCACAGACAGGGGTGTACCAAGAGACCCAGTACTTC.

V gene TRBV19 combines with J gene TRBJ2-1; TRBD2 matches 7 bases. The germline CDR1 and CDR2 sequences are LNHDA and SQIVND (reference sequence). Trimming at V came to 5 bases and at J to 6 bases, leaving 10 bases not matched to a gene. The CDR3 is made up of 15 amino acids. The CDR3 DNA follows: TGTGCCAGTAGTGTTACCGCGGGAGCCCCCAATGAGCAGTTCTTC. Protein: CASSVTAGAPNEQFF.

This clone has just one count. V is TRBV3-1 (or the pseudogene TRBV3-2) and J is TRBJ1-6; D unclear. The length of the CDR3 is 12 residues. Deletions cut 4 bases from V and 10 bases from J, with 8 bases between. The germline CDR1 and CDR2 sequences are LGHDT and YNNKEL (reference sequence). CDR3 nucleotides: TGTGCCAGCAGCCGGACGGGGTCACCCCTCCACTTT. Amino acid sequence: CASSRTGSPLHF.

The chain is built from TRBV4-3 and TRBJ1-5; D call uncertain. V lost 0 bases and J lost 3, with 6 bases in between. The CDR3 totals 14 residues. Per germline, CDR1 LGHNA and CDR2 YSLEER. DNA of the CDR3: TGCGCCAGCAGCCAAGAAACGGTCAATCAGCCCCAGCATTTT. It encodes CASSQETVNQPQHF.

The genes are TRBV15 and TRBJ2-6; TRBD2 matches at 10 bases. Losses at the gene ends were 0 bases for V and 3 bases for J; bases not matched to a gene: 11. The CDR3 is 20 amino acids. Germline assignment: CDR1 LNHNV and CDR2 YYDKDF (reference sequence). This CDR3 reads CATSRDLSSGRAGGANVLTF. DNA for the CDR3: TGTGCCACCAGCAGAGATTTGTCCAGCGGGAGGGCCGGTGGGGCCAACGTCCTGACTTTC.

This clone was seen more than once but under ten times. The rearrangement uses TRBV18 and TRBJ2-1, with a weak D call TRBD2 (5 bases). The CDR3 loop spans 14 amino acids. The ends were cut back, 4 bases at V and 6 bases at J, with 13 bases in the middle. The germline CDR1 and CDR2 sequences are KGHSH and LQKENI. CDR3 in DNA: TGTGCCAGCTCACGGGCGAGAGGGCCCAATGAGCAGTTCTTC. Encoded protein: CASSRARGPNEQFF.

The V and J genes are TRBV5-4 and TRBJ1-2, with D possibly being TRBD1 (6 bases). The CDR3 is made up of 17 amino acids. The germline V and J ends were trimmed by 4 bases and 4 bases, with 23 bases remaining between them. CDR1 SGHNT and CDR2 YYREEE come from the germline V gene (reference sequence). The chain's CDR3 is CASSAPSGGRGGYGYTF. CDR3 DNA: TGTGCCAGCAGCGCACCCTCGGGGGGGCGCGGAGGCTATGGCTACACCTTC.

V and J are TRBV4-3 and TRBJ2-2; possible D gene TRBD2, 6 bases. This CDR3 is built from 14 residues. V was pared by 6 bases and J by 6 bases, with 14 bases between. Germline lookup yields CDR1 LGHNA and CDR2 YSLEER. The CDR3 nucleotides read TGCGCCAGCAGGCCCCCCGGGGGTGCCGGGGAGCTGTTTTTT. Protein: CASRPPGGAGELFF.

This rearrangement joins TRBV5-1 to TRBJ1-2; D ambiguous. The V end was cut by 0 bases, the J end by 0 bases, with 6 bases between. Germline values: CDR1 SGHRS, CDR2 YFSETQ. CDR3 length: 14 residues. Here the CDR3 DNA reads TGCGCCAGCAGCTTGGGGGAGGCTAACTATGGCTACACCTTC. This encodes CASSLGEANYGYTF.

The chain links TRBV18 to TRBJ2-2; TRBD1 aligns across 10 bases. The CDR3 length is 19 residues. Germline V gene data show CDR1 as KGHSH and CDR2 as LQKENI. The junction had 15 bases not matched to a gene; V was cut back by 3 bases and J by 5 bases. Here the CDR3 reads CASSPTGTGVRLSTGELFF. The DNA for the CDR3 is TGTGCCAGCTCACCTACCGGGACAGGGGTCCGATTGTCGACCGGGGAGCTGTTTTTT.

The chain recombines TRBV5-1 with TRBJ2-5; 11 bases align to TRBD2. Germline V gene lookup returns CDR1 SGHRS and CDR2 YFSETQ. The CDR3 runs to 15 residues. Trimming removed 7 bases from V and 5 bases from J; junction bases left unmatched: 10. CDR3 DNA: TGCGCCAGCCACCGACTAGCGGGGCCCCGGGAGACCCAGTACTTC. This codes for CASHRLAGPRETQYF.

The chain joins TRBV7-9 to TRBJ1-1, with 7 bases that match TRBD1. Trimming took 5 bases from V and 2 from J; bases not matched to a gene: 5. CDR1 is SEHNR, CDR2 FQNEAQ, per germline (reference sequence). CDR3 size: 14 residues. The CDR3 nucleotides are TGTGCCAGCAGCCCTTACAGGGGAAACACTGAAGCTTTCTTT. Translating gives CASSPYRGNTEAFF.

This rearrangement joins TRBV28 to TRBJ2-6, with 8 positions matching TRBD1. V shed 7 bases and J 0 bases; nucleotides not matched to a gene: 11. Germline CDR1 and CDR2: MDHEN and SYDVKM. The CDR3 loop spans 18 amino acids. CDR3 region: CASTSGGQVSSGANVLTF. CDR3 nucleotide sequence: TGTGCCAGCACCTCAGGGGGACAGGTCTCCTCTGGGGCCAACGTCCTGACTTTC.